One and the same sample provided the 29 T cell receptor beta chains below, sequenced in a study of cytomegalovirus exposure and HLA in healthy donors. The study ran its PCR with 60 Vbeta and 13 Jbeta primers. Some clones are missing from TCRdb's copy, which holds only in-frame ones; the method was immunoSEQ multiplex PCR. The sample gives 100,000 to 150,000 clones, about 81% of which show up once; 1.1% is in the top ten. Sequences were obtained from PBMCs. The receptors were gathered from a woman under 40 in good health and CMV-seronegative.

This clone came up a few times. This rearrangement joins TRBV5-6 to TRBJ1-5; D is undetermined. CDR3 length: 15 residues. The germline V gene has CDR1 SGHDT and CDR2 YYEEEE. Deletions cut 1 base from V and 7 bases from J, with 15 bases between. The CDR3 nucleotides are TGTGCCAGCAGCTTGTATAGGTTGAGGGAACAGCCCCAGCATTTT. Translating it yields CASSLYRLREQPQHF. The full variable domain, its missing parts supplied by reference TRBV5-6 and TRBJ1-5, is DAGVTQSPTHLIKTRGQQVTLRCSPKSGHDTVSWYQQALGQGPQFIFQYYEEEERQRGNFPDRFSGHQFPNYSSELNVNALLLGDSALYLCASSLYRLREQPQHFGDGTRLSIL.

The V gene is TRBV19, the J gene TRBJ2-2; D remains unclear. Deletions cut 3 bases from V and 7 bases from J, with 9 bases between. Germline V gene sequence: CDR1 LNHDA, CDR2 SQIVND (reference sequence). This CDR3 contains 13 residues. The CDR3 DNA is TGTGCCAGTAGTATTGGTCCGAGCGGGGAGCTGTTTTTT. This translates into CASSIGPSGELFF.

The rearrangement uses TRBV6-5 and TRBJ1-2, with D uncertain. There are 14 residues in the CDR3. Germline V gives CDR1 MNHEY, CDR2 SVGAGI. Trimming pared 0 bases from V and 3 bases from J, leaving 8 bases between. The CDR3 reads CASSYSLGDYGYTF. CDR3 DNA: TGTGCCAGCAGTTACTCGCTCGGAGACTATGGCTACACCTTC.

This clone was seen once. The chain links TRBV18 to TRBJ1-2; 7 nucleotides agree with TRBD1. Germline CDR1 KGHSH, CDR2 LQKENI. The J segment lost 3 bases and the V segment lost 0 bases, leaving 4 bases of the junction unmatched. The CDR3 spans 15 residues. The CDR3 sequence: CASSPPSQGDYGYTF. In DNA form, the CDR3 reads TGTGCCAGCTCACCACCTTCCCAGGGGGACTATGGCTACACCTTC.

This clone was recorded once. The V and J genes are TRBV12-5 and TRBJ2-5, with a tentative D call TRBD1 (6 bases). The CDR3 length is 13 residues. Trimming cost V 6 bases and J 5 bases, with 13 bases left between them. In germline, CDR1 is LGHNT, CDR2 FRNRAP. The CDR3 sequence is CASGADSAETQYF. CDR3 DNA: TGTGCTAGTGGAGCGGACAGCGCGGAGACCCAGTACTTC.

This clone was picked up a small number of times. This chain uses TRBV7-6 with TRBJ1-3, with D perhaps TRBD1 (6 bases). The CDR3 contains 13 residues. Germline V gene data show CDR1 as SGHVS and CDR2 as FNYEAQ. V was clipped by 4 bases and J by 4 bases, with 8 bases between them. CDR3: CASSSGQGNTIYF. CDR3 sequence (DNA): TGTGCCAGCAGCTCAGGACAGGGAAACACCATATATTTT.

In regard to this clone: The same CDR3 is also encoded by other DNA sequences in this sample. The chain employs TRBV10-3 and TRBJ1-5; D perhaps matches TRBD1 (5 bases). Germline CDR1 reads ENHRY; CDR2 reads SYGVKD. The CDR3 covers 13 residues. V was pared by 4 bases and J by 7 bases, with 11 bases between. The DNA of the CDR3 is TGTGCCATCAGTGGTGCGCAGGGACAGCCCCAGCATTTT. It is translated as CAISGAQGQPQHF.

CDR3 sequence: CASSPGGVDQPQHF. The CDR3 DNA is TGTGCCAGCAGCCCAGGGGGAGTTGATCAGCCCCAGCATTTT. The rearrangement links TRBV7-9 to TRBJ1-5; TRBD1 aligns across 7 bases. J was trimmed by 5 bases and V by 5 bases; bases with no gene match: 6. The CDR3 has 14 amino acids. Germline V CDR1 and CDR2: SEHNR, FQNEAQ (reference sequence).

The chain has TRBV5-6 and TRBJ2-1; D is possibly TRBD2 (6 bases). Per the germline V gene, CDR1 is SGHDT and CDR2 is YYEEEE. The CDR3 runs to 15 residues. Trimming shortened V by 1 base and J by 4 bases, and 12 bases separated the two germline ends. CDR3: CASSLSIAVYNEQFF. CDR3 sequence (DNA): TGTGCCAGCAGCTTGAGTATAGCGGTATACAATGAGCAGTTCTTC.

The chain uses TRBV5-1 and TRBJ1-2; 7 bases are a match to TRBD1. The V gene's germline CDR1 is SGHRS and CDR2 YFSETQ. This CDR3 comprises 14 residues. Germline trimming cut 4 bases from V and 2 bases from J; bases unmatched to any gene: 5. The CDR3 nucleotides read TGCGCCAGCAGCCTTCCGACAGGGAACTATGGCTACACCTTC. Protein sequence: CASSLPTGNYGYTF.

The rearrangement uses TRBV28 and TRBJ1-5; D uncertain. The V gene lost 2 bases and the J gene lost 0 bases, with 8 bases spanning the gap. The CDR3 covers 15 residues. Germline CDR1 is MDHEN and CDR2 is SYDVKM. The CDR3 loop is CASSLPIYSNQPQHF. The CDR3 DNA reads as TGTGCCAGCAGTTTACCTATTTATAGCAATCAGCCCCAGCATTTT.

The rearrangement uses TRBV19 and TRBJ1-1; D ambiguous. The CDR3 runs 14 residues. CDR1 LNHDA and CDR2 SQIVND come from the germline V gene (reference sequence). V lost 1 base, J lost 0 bases, and 6 bases lay in between. Here the CDR3 DNA reads TGTGCCAGTAGTATAGCCCGTATGAACACTGAAGCTTTCTTT. Translated, it gives CASSIARMNTEAFF.

The chain couples TRBV11-3 to TRBJ2-4, with 7 bases fitting TRBD2. V lost 5 bases to trimming and J lost 2 bases; unmatched junction nucleotides: 9. The CDR3 runs to 16 residues. CDR1 is SGHNT, CDR2 YENEEA, per germline. The CDR3 loop reads CASSTIQRGPKNIQYF. DNA of the CDR3: TGTGCCAGCAGCACGATCCAGCGGGGTCCCAAAAACATTCAGTACTTC.

This clone was detected a few times. The gene calls are TRBV28 and TRBJ1-2, with 8 bases that match TRBD1. Unmatched junction bases numbered 4, after V lost 2 bases and J lost 8 bases. CDR1 and CDR2 from the germline V gene are MDHEN and SYDVKM. This CDR3 region has 13 residues. The CDR3 reads CASSLRTGYGYTF. CDR3 DNA sequence: TGTGCCAGCAGTTTAAGGACAGGGTACGGCTACACCTTC.

This chain connects TRBV30 to TRBJ1-2, with D tentatively TRBD1 (5 bases). CDR1 is GTSNPN, CDR2 SVGIG, per germline (reference sequence). Trimming took 0 bases from V and 0 from J, leaving 11 bases between them. This CDR3 has 15 amino acids. The CDR3 spells CAWSVKTATNYGYTF. The CDR3 DNA reads TGTGCCTGGAGTGTAAAGACAGCAACTAACTATGGCTACACCTTC. Using reference TRBV30 and TRBJ1-2 for the parts outside the CDR3, the full variable domain is SQTIHQWPATLVQPVGSPLSLECTVEGTSNPNLYWYRQAAGRGLQLLFYSVGIGQISSEVPQNLSASRPQDRQFILSSKKLLLSDSGFYLCAWSVKTATNYGYTFGSGTRLTVV.

V and J are TRBV6-1 and TRBJ1-2, with D possibly being TRBD1 (5 bases). The V and J ends lost 2 bases and 1 base respectively, with 11 bases between them. This CDR3 has 15 amino acids. CDR1 and CDR2 (germline): MNHNS, SASEGT. The CDR3 protein is CASSEMAGLNYGYTF. CDR3 bases: TGTGCCAGCAGTGAAATGGCAGGGCTTAACTATGGCTACACCTTC.

This clone was seen only a few times. This sequence joins TRBV5-1 and TRBJ1-6; 8 nucleotides line up with TRBD1. CDR3 length equals 14 residues. Germline-derived CDR1 and CDR2 are SGHRS and YFSETQ. J gave up 6 bases and V 2 bases, and 1 base lay outside the gene matches. CDR3 loop: CASSLGQGNSPLHF. The CDR3 DNA reads TGCGCCAGCAGCTTAGGACAGGGTAATTCACCCCTCCACTTT.

The CDR3 sequence is CASSADRDNEQFF. The CDR3 nucleotides read TGTGCCAGCAGTGCGGACAGGGACAATGAGCAGTTCTTC. V gene TRBV6-1 combines with J gene TRBJ2-1, with 8 bases identical to TRBD1. The germline V gene encodes CDR1 MNHNS and CDR2 SASEGT. Trimming cost V 4 bases and J 5 bases; bases outside gene matches: 1. This CDR3 is 13 amino acids long.

V is TRBV7-3 and J is TRBJ2-6; D is unclear. The CDR3 covers 16 residues. V was pared by 4 bases and J by 3 bases, with 13 bases between. In germline, CDR1 is SGHTA, CDR2 FQGTGA. As DNA, the CDR3 is TGTGCCAGCAGCTCAGGAACCCCGTTTGGGGCCAACGTCCTGACTTTC. This encodes CASSSGTPFGANVLTF.

To note about this clone: The sample contains more than one DNA sequence encoding this CDR3. V and J are TRBV19 and TRBJ2-3; 11 bases are a match to TRBD2. The CDR3 contains 15 residues. Germline V gives CDR1 LNHDA, CDR2 SQIVND (reference sequence). The ends lost 0 bases at V and 6 bases at J; junction bases unmatched: 2. CDR3 sequence: CASSIELAGADTQYF. In nucleotides, the CDR3 is TGTGCCAGTAGTATAGAACTAGCGGGAGCGGATACGCAGTATTTT.

The chain carries TRBV9 and TRBJ1-2; D gene uncertain. CDR1 and CDR2 from the germline V gene are SGDLS and YYNGEE. The CDR3 runs 20 residues. Between the trimmed V and J ends, which lost 0 bases and 3 bases, there was a span of 27 bases. Here the CDR3 reads CASSVGWGGGATHSYYGYTF. DNA for the CDR3: TGTGCCAGCAGCGTAGGATGGGGTGGAGGAGCTACCCATTCCTACTATGGCTACACCTTC.

The chain joins TRBV5-1 to TRBJ1-2; 7 nucleotides line up with TRBD1. The V segment lost 4 bases and the J segment 6 bases; nucleotides outside the gene matches: 6. The CDR3 totals 13 residues. The germline V gene encodes CDR1 SGHRS and CDR2 YFSETQ. This CDR3 reads CASSEIGTDGYTF. The CDR3 nucleotides read TGCGCCAGCAGCGAAATCGGGACAGATGGCTACACCTTC.

V gene TRBV5-1 combines with J gene TRBJ2-3; D is perhaps TRBD2 (5 bases). Trimming removed 4 bases from V and 0 bases from J, with 15 bases in between. Per germline, CDR1 SGHRS and CDR2 YFSETQ. This CDR3 region has 16 residues. CDR3 bases: TGCGCCAGCAGCCCCGGACTTTCTTCTAGCACAGATACGCAGTATTTT. It translates to CASSPGLSSSTDTQYF.

The chain links TRBV6-6 to TRBJ2-3; 8 positions agree with TRBD2. Germline loops: CDR1 MNHNY, CDR2 SVGAGI (reference sequence). The CDR3 covers 16 residues. With V trimmed by 6 bases and J by 3 bases, 11 bases remained unmatched. The CDR3: CASRGRAGEETDTQYF. The CDR3 coding sequence is TGTGCCAGCAGGGGCCGAGCGGGAGAGGAGACAGATACGCAGTATTTT.

This clone was seen once. The rearrangement uses TRBV18 and TRBJ1-4; perhaps TRBD1 as D (5 bases). The CDR3 contains 14 residues. Germline values: CDR1 KGHSH, CDR2 LQKENI. The V end was cut by 4 bases, the J end by 4 bases, with 10 bases between. Here the CDR3 reads CASSLGAYNEKLFF. CDR3 bases: TGTGCCAGCTCACTTGGGGCGTATAATGAAAAACTGTTTTTT.

The chain uses TRBV2 and TRBJ2-7, with D possibly TRBD2 on 5 matching bases. The V gene's germline CDR1 is SNHLY and CDR2 FYNNEI. V lost 7 bases to trimming and J lost 2 bases, with 15 bases between them. The CDR3 consists of 14 residues. The CDR3 region has the DNA TGTGCCAGCACTATGGGCAGGAGGACCTACGAGCAGTACTTC. Translation gives CASTMGRRTYEQYF. Full variable domain (missing parts from reference TRBV2 and TRBJ2-7): EPEVTQTPSHQVTQMGQEVILRCVPISNHLYFYWYRQILGQKVEFLVSFYNNEISEKSEIFDDQFSVERPDGSNFTLKIRSTKLEDSAMYFCASTMGRRTYEQYFGPGTRLTVT.

The J gene is TRBJ1-1, the V gene TRBV5-6; 9 bases are a match to TRBD1. Trimming removed 7 bases from V and 0 bases from J; junction bases left unmatched: 10. The CDR3 consists of 16 residues. Germline V CDR1 and CDR2: SGHDT, YYEEEE. The CDR3 reads CASATGQGTMNTEAFF. CDR3 bases: TGTGCCAGCGCGACGGGACAGGGCACCATGAACACTGAAGCTTTCTTT. The variable domain in full, completed from reference TRBV5-6 and TRBJ1-1, reads DAGVTQSPTHLIKTRGQQVTLRCSPKSGHDTVSWYQQALGQGPQFIFQYYEEEERQRGNFPDRFSGHQFPNYSSELNVNALLLGDSALYLCASATGQGTMNTEAFFGQGTRLTVV.

The J gene is TRBJ1-4, the V gene TRBV5-1; D not resolved. Germline CDR1 is SGHRS and CDR2 is YFSETQ. Trimming took off 0 bases at V and 8 bases at J, with 8 bases between the two ends. The CDR3 extends over 13 amino acids. CDR3 in DNA: TGCGCCAGCAGCTTGGCTATCGCAGAAAAACTGTTTTTT. Translation: CASSLAIAEKLFF.

As concerns this clone: Relative to the germline gene, one junction end is altered; a read error may explain this. The chain uses TRBV7-9 and TRBJ2-7, with a tentative D call TRBD1 (6 bases). Germline V lookup: CDR1 SEHNR, CDR2 FQNEAQ (reference sequence). The CDR3 runs 12 residues. The CDR3, as DNA: TGTTCCAGCAGCTCGGACAGCTACGAGCAGTACTTC. It specifies CSSSSDSYEQYF.